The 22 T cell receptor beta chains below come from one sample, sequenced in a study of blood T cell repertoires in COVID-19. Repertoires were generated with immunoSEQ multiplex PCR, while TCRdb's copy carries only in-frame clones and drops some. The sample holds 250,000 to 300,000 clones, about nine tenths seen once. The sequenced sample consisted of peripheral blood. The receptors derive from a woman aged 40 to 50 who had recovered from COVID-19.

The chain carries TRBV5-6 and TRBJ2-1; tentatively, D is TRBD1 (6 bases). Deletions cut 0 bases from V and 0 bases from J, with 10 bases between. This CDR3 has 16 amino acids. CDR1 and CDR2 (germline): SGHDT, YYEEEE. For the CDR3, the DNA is TGTGCCAGCAGCTTGGGAACAGGGAGCTCCTACAATGAGCAGTTCTTC. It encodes CASSLGTGSSYNEQFF.

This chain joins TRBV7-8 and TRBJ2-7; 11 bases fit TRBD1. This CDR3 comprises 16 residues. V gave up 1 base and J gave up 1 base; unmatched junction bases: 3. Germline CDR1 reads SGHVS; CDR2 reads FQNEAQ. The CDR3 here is CASSLEGTGGSYEQYF. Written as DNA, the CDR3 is TGTGCCAGCAGCTTAGAGGGGACAGGGGGATCCTACGAGCAGTACTTC.

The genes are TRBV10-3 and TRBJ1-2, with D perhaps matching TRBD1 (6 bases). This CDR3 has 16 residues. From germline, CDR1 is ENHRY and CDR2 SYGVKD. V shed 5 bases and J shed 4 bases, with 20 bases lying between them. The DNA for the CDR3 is TGTGCCATCAGTCAACCTAGACAGGCCCACGGCTATGGCTACACCTTC. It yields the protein CAISQPRQAHGYGYTF.

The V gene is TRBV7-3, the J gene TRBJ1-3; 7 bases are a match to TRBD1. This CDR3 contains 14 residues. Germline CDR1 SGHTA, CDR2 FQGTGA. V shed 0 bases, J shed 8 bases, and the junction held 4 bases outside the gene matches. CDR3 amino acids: CASSLTGQGDTIYF. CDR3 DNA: TGTGCCAGCAGCTTAACGGGCCAGGGGGACACCATATATTTT.

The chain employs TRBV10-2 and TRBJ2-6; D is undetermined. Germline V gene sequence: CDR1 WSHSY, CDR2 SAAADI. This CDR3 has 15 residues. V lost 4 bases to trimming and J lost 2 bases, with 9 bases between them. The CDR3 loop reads CASSAGLAGANVLTF. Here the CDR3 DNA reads TGCGCCAGCAGTGCCGGGTTAGCTGGGGCCAACGTCCTGACTTTC.

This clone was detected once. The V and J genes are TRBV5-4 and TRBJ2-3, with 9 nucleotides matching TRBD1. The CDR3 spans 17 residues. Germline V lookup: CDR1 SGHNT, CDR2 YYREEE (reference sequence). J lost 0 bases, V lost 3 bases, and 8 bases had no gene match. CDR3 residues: CASSWDRDLPSTDTQYF. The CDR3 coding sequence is TGTGCCAGCAGCTGGGACAGGGACTTGCCCAGCACAGATACGCAGTATTTT.

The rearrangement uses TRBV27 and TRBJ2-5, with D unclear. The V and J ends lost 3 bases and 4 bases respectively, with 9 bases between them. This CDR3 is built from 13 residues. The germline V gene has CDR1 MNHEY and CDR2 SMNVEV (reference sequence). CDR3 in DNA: TGTGCCAGCAGTTTTGGAGACTTAGAGACCCAGTACTTC. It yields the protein CASSFGDLETQYF.

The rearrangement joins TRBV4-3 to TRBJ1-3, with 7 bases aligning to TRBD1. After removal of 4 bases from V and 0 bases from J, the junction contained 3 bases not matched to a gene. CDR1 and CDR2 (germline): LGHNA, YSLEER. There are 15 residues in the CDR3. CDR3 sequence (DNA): TGCGCCAGCAGCCCGGACAGGTACTCTGGAAACACCATATATTTT. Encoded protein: CASSPDRYSGNTIYF.

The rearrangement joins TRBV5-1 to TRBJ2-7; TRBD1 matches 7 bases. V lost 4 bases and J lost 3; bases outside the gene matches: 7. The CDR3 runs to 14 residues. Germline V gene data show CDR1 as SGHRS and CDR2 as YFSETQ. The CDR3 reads CASSIRDSFYEQYF. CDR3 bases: TGCGCCAGCAGCATCCGGGACAGTTTCTACGAGCAGTACTTC.

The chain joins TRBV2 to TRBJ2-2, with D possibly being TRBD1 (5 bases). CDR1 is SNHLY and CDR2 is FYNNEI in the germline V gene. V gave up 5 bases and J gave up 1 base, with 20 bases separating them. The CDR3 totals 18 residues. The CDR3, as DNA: TGTGCCAGCAGTTTAAACGCGTTCAGGGAATTGAACACCGGGGAGCTGTTTTTT. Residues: CASSLNAFRELNTGELFF.

CDR3 sequence reads: CASRQGQGGHDEQFF. CDR3 bases: TGTGCCAGTAGGCAGGGACAGGGAGGACACGATGAGCAGTTCTTC. The chain is built from TRBV19 and TRBJ2-1, with 9 bases matching TRBD1. Germline V gene sequence: CDR1 LNHDA, CDR2 SQIVND (reference sequence). The V and J ends lost 6 bases and 8 bases, in that order; junction bases with no gene match: 11. There are 15 residues in the CDR3.

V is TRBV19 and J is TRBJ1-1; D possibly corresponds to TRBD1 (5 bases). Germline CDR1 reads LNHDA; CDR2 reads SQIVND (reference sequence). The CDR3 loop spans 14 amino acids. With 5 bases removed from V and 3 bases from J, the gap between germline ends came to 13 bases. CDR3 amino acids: CASSRGSLDTEAFF. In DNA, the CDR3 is TGTGCCAGTAGTCGGGGGAGCTTGGACACTGAAGCTTTCTTT.

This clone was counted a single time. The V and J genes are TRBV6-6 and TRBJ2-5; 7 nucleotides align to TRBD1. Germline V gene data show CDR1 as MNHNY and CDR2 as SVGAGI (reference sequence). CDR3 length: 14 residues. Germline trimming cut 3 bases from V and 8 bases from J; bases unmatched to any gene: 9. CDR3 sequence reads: CASSYSRQGVTQYF. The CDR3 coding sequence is TGTGCCAGCAGTTATAGCCGACAGGGTGTAACCCAGTACTTC.

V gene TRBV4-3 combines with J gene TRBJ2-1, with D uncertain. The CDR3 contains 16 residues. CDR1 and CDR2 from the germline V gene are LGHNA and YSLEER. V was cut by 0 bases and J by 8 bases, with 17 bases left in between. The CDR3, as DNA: TGCGCCAGCAGCCAAGACCCCTGGGCCCTCCCCGATGAGCAGTTCTTC. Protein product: CASSQDPWALPDEQFF.

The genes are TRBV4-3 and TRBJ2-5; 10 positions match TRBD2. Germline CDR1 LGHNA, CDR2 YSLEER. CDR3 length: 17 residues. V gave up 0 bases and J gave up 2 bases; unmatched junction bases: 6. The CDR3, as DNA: TGCGCCAGCAGCCAAGATAGGGCTAGCGGGGGACAAGAGACCCAGTACTTC. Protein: CASSQDRASGGQETQYF.

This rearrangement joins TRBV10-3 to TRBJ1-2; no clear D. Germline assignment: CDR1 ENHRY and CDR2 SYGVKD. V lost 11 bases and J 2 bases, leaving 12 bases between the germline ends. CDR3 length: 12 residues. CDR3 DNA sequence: TGTGCCTCCAACGGAGGGAACTATGGCTACACCTTC. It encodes CASNGGNYGYTF.

CDR3 residues: CASSLWTGLGTEAFF. The CDR3 DNA sequence: TGTGCCAGCAGCTTGTGGACAGGGTTGGGCACTGAAGCTTTCTTT. J is TRBJ1-1 and V is TRBV5-6; 8 bases map to TRBD1. Germline V gene lookup returns CDR1 SGHDT and CDR2 YYEEEE. This CDR3 is built from 15 residues. The trim removed 1 base at V and 4 bases at J, leaving 6 bases unmatched. Supplemented by reference TRBV5-6 and TRBJ1-1, the full variable domain reads DAGVTQSPTHLIKTRGQQVTLRCSPKSGHDTVSWYQQALGQGPQFIFQYYEEEERQRGNFPDRFSGHQFPNYSSELNVNALLLGDSALYLCASSLWTGLGTEAFFGQGTRLTVV.

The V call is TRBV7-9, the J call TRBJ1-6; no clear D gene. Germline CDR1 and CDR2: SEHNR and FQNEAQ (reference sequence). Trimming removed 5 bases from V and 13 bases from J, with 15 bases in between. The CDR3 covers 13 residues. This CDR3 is CASSQDGVSPLHF. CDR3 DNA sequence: TGTGCCAGCAGCCAGGACGGGGTGAGCCCCCTCCACTTT.

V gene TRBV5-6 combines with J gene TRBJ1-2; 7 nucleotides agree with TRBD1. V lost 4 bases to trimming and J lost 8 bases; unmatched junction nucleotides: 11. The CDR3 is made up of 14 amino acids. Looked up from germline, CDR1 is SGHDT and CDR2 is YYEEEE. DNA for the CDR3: TGTGCCAGCAGCCGAGGGACAGCCCCCGGGGGCTACACCTTC. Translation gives CASSRGTAPGGYTF.

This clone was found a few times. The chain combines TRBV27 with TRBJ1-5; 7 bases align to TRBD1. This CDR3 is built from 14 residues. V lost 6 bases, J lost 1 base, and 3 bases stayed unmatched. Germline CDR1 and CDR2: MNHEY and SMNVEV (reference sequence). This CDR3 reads CASRTGASNQPQHF. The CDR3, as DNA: TGTGCCAGCAGAACAGGGGCCAGCAATCAGCCCCAGCATTTT.

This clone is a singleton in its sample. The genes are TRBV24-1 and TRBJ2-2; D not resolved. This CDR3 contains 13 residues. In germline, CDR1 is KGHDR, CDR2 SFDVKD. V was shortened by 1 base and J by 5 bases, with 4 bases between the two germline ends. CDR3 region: CATSDFYTGELFF. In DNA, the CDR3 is TGTGCCACCAGTGATTTCTATACCGGGGAGCTGTTTTTT.

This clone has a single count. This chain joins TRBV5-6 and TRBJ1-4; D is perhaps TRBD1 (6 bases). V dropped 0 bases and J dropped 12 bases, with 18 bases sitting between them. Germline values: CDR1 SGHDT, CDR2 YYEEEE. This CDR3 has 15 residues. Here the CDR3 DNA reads TGTGCCAGCAGCTTGGGCCCCCAACAGGGCAGTGAACTGTTTTTT. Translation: CASSLGPQQGSELFF.